This TCR beta chain stems from a study of T-cell reconstitution after alpha-beta-depleted transplantation in children. Study-wide points: In patients about two months after transplant, alpha-beta T cells reportedly arose from several hundred expanded graft clones. Day-60 TCRbeta diversity that was high in some patients was derived from surviving recipient T cells and thymic progenitors.

This clonotype was found a few times. Its antigen is currently unknown. Preparation of the TCRbeta library involved a method that used unique molecular identifiers. TCRdb re-called the PCR reads through MiXCR, storing one row per CDR3 protein. The sample contains around 420,000 distinct CDR3 sequences, 15% to 20% of which appear only once. The V end was cut by 6 bases, the J end by 0 bases, with 3 bases between. The CDR3 extends over 13 amino acids. The rearrangement uses TRBV12-3 or TRBV12-4 and TRBJ2-6; D not resolved. The source material was PBMCs, mostly from graft donor cells, sampled 360 days after TCRalphabeta/CD19-depleted stem cell transplant. The TCR was taken from a boy under two years old who had a stem cell transplant for Wiskott-Aldrich syndrome, so the T cells may come from the graft donor. This chain's CDR3 is CASRFSGANVLTF. In DNA form, the CDR3 reads TGTGCCAGCAGATTCTCTGGGGCCAACGTCCTGACTTTC.